This entry concerns a single T cell receptor (beta chain). As for treatment: roughly 19 received Ad26.COV2.S at low or high dose, single or two shots; a few received placebo; per-sample allocation not given. Following the first vaccine or placebo injection, samples were taken on day 63. The data stem from a study of Ad26.COV2.S vaccination and SARS-CoV-2 variants. The CDR3 runs to 16 residues. Germline V lookup: CDR1 MNHNY, CDR2 SVGAGI (reference sequence). V shed 0 bases and J 2 bases; nucleotides not matched to a gene: 4. The method was immunoSEQ multiplex PCR; TCRdb's version includes in-frame clones alone and lacks a portion of them. The sample includes about 420,000 clones, roughly 90% of them seen just once.

The chain is built from TRBV6-6 and TRBJ1-3, with TRBD1 matching 7 bases. This clonotype originated in a person between 18 and 65 years old who received the Ad26.COV2.S COVID-19 vaccine or a placebo. The sequencing used peripheral blood, collected in a trial of Ad26.COV2.S vaccine versus placebo. The DNA of the CDR3 is TGTGCCAGCAGTTACTCGGGACAGAGGACTGGAAACACCATATATTTT. As protein: CASSYSGQRTGNTIYF.